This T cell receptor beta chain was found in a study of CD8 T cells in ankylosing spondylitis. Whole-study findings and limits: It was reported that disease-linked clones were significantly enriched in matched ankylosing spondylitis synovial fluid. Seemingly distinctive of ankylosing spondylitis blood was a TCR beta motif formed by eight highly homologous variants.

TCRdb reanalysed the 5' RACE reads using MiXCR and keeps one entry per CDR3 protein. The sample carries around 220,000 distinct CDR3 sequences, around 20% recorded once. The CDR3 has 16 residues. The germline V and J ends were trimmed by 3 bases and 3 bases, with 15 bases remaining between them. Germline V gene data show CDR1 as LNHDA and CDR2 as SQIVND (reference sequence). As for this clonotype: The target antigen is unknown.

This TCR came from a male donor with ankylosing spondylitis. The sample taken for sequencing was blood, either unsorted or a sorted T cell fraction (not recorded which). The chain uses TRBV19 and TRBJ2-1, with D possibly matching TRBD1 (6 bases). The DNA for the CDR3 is TGTGCCAGTAGTATCCCTTGGGGGCGAGGCTACAATGAGCAGTTCTTC. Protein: CASSIPWGRGYNEQFF.